These T cell receptor beta chains were read from a single sample in a study of cytomegalovirus exposure and HLA in healthy donors. Sequencing was performed with immunoSEQ multiplex PCR; in TCRdb, only in-frame clones are kept and a portion is missing. The sample yields roughly 200,000 clones, roughly 87% seen once. Sequenced material: PBMCs. Source of these receptors: a boy aged 2 to 10 in good health and CMV-seronegative. Both conserved end residues are part of each CDR3.

. | TRBV9 | CASSVGGSQYEQYF
TRBJ1-2 | TRBV19 | CASSMTSWTEAGYTF
TRBJ2-3 | TRBV6-1 | CASSASTSGGFGFTQYF
TRBJ2-7 | TRBV6-1 | CASLGAYEQYF
TRBJ1-1 | TRBV5-1 | CASSLGGGARTEAFF
TRBJ1-2 | TRBV27 | CASSTRTGNYGYTF
TRBJ2-7 | TRBV2 | CASSALNERYEQYF
TRBJ2-7 | TRBV7-9 | CASSWTVEEEQYF
TRBJ1-1 | TRBV10-1 | CASSTDTQGTEAFF
TRBJ1-2 | TRBV7-9 | CASGGTDRNYGYTF
TRBJ2-1 | TRBV28 | CASSSGGHEQFF
TRBJ2-7 | TRBV7-2 | CASSLARELTYEQYF
TRBJ2-5 | TRBV28 | CASRETGRQETQYF
TRBJ2-7 | TRBV7-9 | CSSSLRGGTGIPEQYF
TRBJ1-6 | TRBV13 | CASSLGDRENSPLHF
TRBJ2-2 | TRBV28 | CASIPNIVAGATGELFF
TRBJ2-3 | TRBV7-9 | CASSLPTSGGPVDTQYF
TRBJ1-4 | TRBV7-9 | CASSLQGRTPEKLFF
TRBJ2-7 | TRBV4-1 | CASSRGQGSKQYF
TRBJ2-2 | TRBV2 | CAGVREVNTGELFF
TRBJ2-7 | TRBV25-1 | CASSEGSGRAEQYF
TRBJ1-5 | TRBV5-8 | CASSRLPGRDQPQHF
TRBJ2-6 | TRBV5-1 | CASRKTEAGANVLTF
TRBJ2-1 | TRBV23-1 | CASSQPSAYSYNEQFF
TRBJ2-7 | TRBV15 | CATSITSGSYEQYF
TRBJ2-7 | TRBV6-1 | CASSGTGFIYEQYF
TRBJ1-1 | TRBV11-2 | CASSSDPRTGGAFF
TRBJ1-2 | TRBV9 | CASSPGRANYGYTF
TRBJ2-7 | TRBV6-1 | CASSEATSYEQYF
TRBJ2-1 | TRBV5-4 | CASSTGLGELNEQFF
TRBJ1-1 | TRBV2 | CASRTGEGTEAFF
TRBJ1-1 | TRBV7-9 | CASSPIQGEAFF
TRBJ2-7 | TRBV28 | CASREGTELYEQYF
TRBJ2-7 | TRBV27 | CASSLSTSGYYEQYF
TRBJ2-4 | TRBV11-2 | CASSMTSGADIQYF
TRBJ2-1 | TRBV6-1 | CASSEEASGRHNEQFF
TRBJ1-2 | TRBV9 | CASSGWWDSPNNYGYTF
TRBJ2-2 | TRBV2 | CASREPGLGGELFF
TRBJ2-1 | TRBV4-1 | CASSQFPPGLADNEQFF
TRBJ1-1 | TRBV27 | CASSPDRRNTEAFF
TRBJ2-2 | TRBV6-6 | CASSYERDTGELFF